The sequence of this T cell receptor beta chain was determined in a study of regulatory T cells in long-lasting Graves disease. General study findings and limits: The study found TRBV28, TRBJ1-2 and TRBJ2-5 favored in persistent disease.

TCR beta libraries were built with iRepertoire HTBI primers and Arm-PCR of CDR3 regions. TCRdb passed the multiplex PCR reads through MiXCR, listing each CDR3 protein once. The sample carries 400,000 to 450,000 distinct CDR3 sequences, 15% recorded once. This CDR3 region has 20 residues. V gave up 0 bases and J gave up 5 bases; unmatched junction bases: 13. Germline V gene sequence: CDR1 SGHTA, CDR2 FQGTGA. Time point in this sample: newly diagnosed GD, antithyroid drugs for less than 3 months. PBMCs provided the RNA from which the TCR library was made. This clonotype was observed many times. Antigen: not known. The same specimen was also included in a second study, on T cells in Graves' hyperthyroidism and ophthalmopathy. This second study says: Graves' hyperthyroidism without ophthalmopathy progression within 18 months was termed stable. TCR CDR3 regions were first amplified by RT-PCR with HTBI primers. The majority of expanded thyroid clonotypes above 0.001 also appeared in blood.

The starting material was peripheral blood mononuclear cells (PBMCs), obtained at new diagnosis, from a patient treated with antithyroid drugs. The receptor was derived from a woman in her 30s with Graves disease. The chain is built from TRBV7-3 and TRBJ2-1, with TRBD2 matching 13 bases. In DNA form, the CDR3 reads TGTGCCAGCAGCTTAACGGGAGGACTAGCGGGAGTGGGGGACGACAATGAGCAGTTCTTC. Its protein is CASSLTGGLAGVGDDNEQFF.